The source of this T cell receptor beta chain is a study of OX40 agonist ivuxolimab in advanced cancers. J lost 2 bases, V lost 0 bases, and 2 bases had no gene match. The CDR3 consists of 16 residues. Germline V gene lookup returns CDR1 LGHNA and CDR2 YSLEER. The method was immunoSEQ multiplex PCR; TCRdb's version includes in-frame clones alone and lacks a portion of them. Of tens of thousands of clones in the sample, approximately 90% are singletons; the top ten hold 3.8%. Sequenced material: CD4+ or CD8+ T cells sorted from blood, taken in a trial of the OX40 agonist ivuxolimab. The V call is TRBV4-3, the J call TRBJ1-3; 9 nucleotides line up with TRBD1. This TCR was recovered from an adult with an advanced solid tumor such as melanoma, head and neck, liver or kidney cancer. The CDR3 loop reads CASSQDRTGAGNTIYF. The CDR3 DNA is TGCGCCAGCAGCCAAGATAGGACAGGGGCTGGAAACACCATATATTTT.